This T cell receptor beta chain was observed in a study of PD-1 blockade in classical Hodgkin lymphoma (dated by TCRdb to between 2020 and 2021). Regarding the study in general: Nivolumab dosing was 3 mg/kg intravenously every 2 weeks, continuing until either disease progression or unacceptable toxicity. The study used CyTOF and TCR beta sequencing to define a peripheral blood immune signature of response to PD-1 blockade in classical Hodgkin lymphoma.

Genomic DNA was isolated using the Qiagen DNeasy kit from unsorted PBMCs as well as from negatively selected CD4+ and CD8+ fractions. Using primers that anneal to V and J segments, immunoSEQ multiplex PCR amplified the TCR beta CDR3 regions. A synthetic immune receptor repertoire was used to minimize amplification bias, and any residual bias was removed computationally once sequencing was done. On the authors' methods: Custom Python scripts were used to quantify repertoire diversity as the Shannon entropy index. Unsorted, CD4+ and CD8+ repertoires were examined separately, except in combined analyses, for which CD4+ and CD8+ sequences were merged in silico. Clonal expansion was defined as a frequency increase of at least 2-fold after treatment compared with C1D1, and clones undetected at baseline were assigned a pseudocount of 0.5. Clones with 0 or 1 copy at C1D1 were defined as singleton clones, while clones with 2 or more copies were defined as non-singleton clones. Clones expanded in unsorted samples were labelled as CD4+, CD8+ or unknown by matching protein sequences in sorted samples from the same patient. Wilcoxon tests on paired samples were used to test changes in diversity from C1D1 to C4D1. TCRdb took this table from immuneACCESS and kept in-frame rearrangements with V and J called. Such tables lack part of the clones; where checked against another copy, unresolved V genes explain under half of the gap, and the rest is unexplained. That table furnishes V, J and clone size, whereas the DNA furnished D and trimming. Counted in this sample were some 93,000 clones; approximately 92% of them appeared once. Of the sample, 2.5% to 3.5% is held by the ten largest clones.

Findings and caveats that apply to the study as a whole: Baseline TCR diversity was reported as lower in newly diagnosed patients than in healthy donors, and lower still in relapsed/refractory patients. A significant rise by C4D1 was seen in CD4+ but not CD8+ TCR diversity (p=0.0027 vs p=0.16), with the rise being most apparent in complete responders (p=0.02). Trial patients with a complete response had baseline diversity similar to that of newly diagnosed patients, while partial responders and progressors had significantly lower diversity. The study was restricted to a single clinical trial cohort, and the causes of repertoire differences, possibly disease activity or prior therapy, were left undefined. Lower diversity was observed in patients in whom nivolumab was started less than 1 year after ASCT, and these patients were excluded from later analyses so that confounding by immune reconstitution would be avoided.

V and J are truncated by 0 bases and 0 bases respectively, leaving an intervening sequence of 14 bases. CDR1 and CDR2 (SGHVS, FQNEAQ) derive from the germline V gene. The cysteine opens and the phenylalanine closes a CDR3 of 17 amino acids. Solely the CDR3 DNA is kept, with 51 bases framed from the first base. This specimen's time point label, per the study, means: cycle 1 day 1 (C1D1), immediately before nivolumab initiation. All trial patients had relapsed after autologous stem cell transplantation, with cohorts A, B and C differing in prior brentuximab vedotin exposure. The trial cohort comprised 60 or so patients with relapsed/refractory classical Hodgkin lymphoma whose best overall responses were complete response, partial response or progressive disease. Trial patients were treated with single-agent nivolumab in the multi-cohort phase II CheckMate 205 trial. An independent review committee assessed best overall response using the 2007 International Working Group response criteria. Trial PBMCs were collected immediately before nivolumab initiation (C1D1) and during therapy at cycle 2 day 1 and cycle 4 day 1. After peripheral blood was drawn into 8 mL Vacutainer Cell Preparation Tubes, PBMCs were isolated by centrifugation and then cryopreserved.

As for this clone: Its antigen is currently not known. Nothing much larger sits one base from this clone, and base qualities are not available.

The V gene is TRBV7-8 and the J gene is TRBJ1-2; TRBD1 is a weak D gene call, 6 bases matching. The sample here was peripheral blood mononuclear cells (PBMCs), taken at baseline. The sequence derives from a human donor with classical Hodgkin lymphoma. CDR3 loop: CASSLARRQVPNYGYTF. At the DNA level, the sequence is TGTGCCAGCAGCTTAGCCCGGCGACAGGTGCCTAACTATGGCTACACCTTC.